This T cell receptor beta chain was found in a study of cytomegalovirus exposure and HLA in healthy donors. A remark on this clone: No antigen is known for it.

General study results and limits: A few CMV-associated chains were confirmed in vitro to be specific for CMV antigens.

The PCR had 60 Vbeta and 13 Jbeta primers. Sequencing used immunoSEQ multiplex PCR; TCRdb keeps in-frame clones, though not all of them. Of about 150,000 clones detected, roughly 82% appear once; the ten largest clones hold approximately 6%. This clonotype was sampled from a man aged 30 to 45 in good health and CMV-seropositive. Sequencing was done on a sample of PBMCs.

Here the CDR3 reads CAWSEDARGRYGYTF. DNA of the CDR3: TGTGCCTGGAGCGAAGATGCGAGGGGGCGATATGGCTACACCTTC. This chain connects TRBV30 to TRBJ1-2; 7 nucleotides line up with TRBD1. The CDR3 sequence is 15 residues long. The V gene end was trimmed by 3 bases and the J gene end by 5 bases; junction bases not matched to a gene: 12. Germline V CDR1 and CDR2: GTSNPN, SVGIG (reference sequence).